This T cell receptor beta chain was obtained from a study of OX40 agonist ivuxolimab in advanced cancers. This CDR3 region has 15 residues. Trimming stripped 5 bases from V and 0 bases from J, with 14 bases between. In germline, CDR1 is SEHNR, CDR2 FQNEAQ (reference sequence). This clone has a single count. Clones were read by immunoSEQ multiplex PCR, and TCRdb kept only the in-frame ones, dropping some. The table has 50,000 to 70,000 clones, 70% to 90% seen once. Material: CD4+ or CD8+ T cells sorted from blood, obtained in a trial of the OX40 agonist ivuxolimab. The genes are TRBV7-9 and TRBJ2-7; possibly TRBD2 for D (6 bases). The clonotype comes from an adult with an advanced solid tumor such as melanoma, head and neck, liver or kidney cancer. The chain's CDR3 is CASSPRGSGSYEQYF. Here the CDR3 DNA reads TGTGCCAGCAGCCCTCGGGGTAGCGGCTCCTACGAGCAGTACTTC.